A single TCR beta chain is shown here with its context. Its antigen is not identified. The data were obtained in a study of glioma-infiltrating T cells after dendritic cell vaccination. V gave up 5 bases and J gave up 3 bases, with 14 bases separating them. Looked up from germline, CDR1 is SGHAT and CDR2 is FQDESV (reference sequence). This CDR3 has 14 amino acids. Measured with immunoSEQ multiplex PCR; TCRdb has only the in-frame clones, and not every one. The table has under 40,000 clones, over 90% seen once. Findings and caveats of the study: TCR clonality showed no direct relationship with survival.

The V and J genes are TRBV11-1 and TRBJ2-7, with a tentative D call TRBD2 (6 bases). The sequence came from a human donor with glioblastoma. The sample was blood, taken before dendritic cell vaccination. CDR3 nucleotide sequence: TGTGCCAGCAGCCGCGGGGTCCCATACTACGAGCAGTACTTC. Translation: CASSRGVPYYEQYF.